This T cell receptor (beta chain) was found in a study of PD-L1 blockade in urothelial cancer. Background on the study: Median blood clonality was 0.080, with 80,000 to 100,000 unique TCRs.

Time point here: pretreatment peripheral blood. Germline CDR1 reads PRHDT; CDR2 reads FYEKMQ (reference sequence). This CDR3 is built from 16 residues. V was pared by 5 bases and J by 5 bases, with 11 bases of the junction left unmatched. Points on this clone: Its antigen is unknown.

Study findings and constraints: Durable-benefit patients had greater expansion of tumor-associated blood clones at 3 weeks.

Produced via immunoSEQ multiplex PCR; TCRdb's table is partial and in-frame only. The table lists under 40,000 clones, around four fifths of them singletons. The material sequenced was PBMCs, taken around atezolizumab (anti-PD-L1) treatment. This receptor was identified in a man aged 60-69 years with urothelial cancer. The rearrangement links TRBV13 to TRBJ2-7; the match to TRBD1 covers 11 bases. CDR3 DNA: TGTGCCAGCAGCCCGATGGGGACAGGGGGGCCCCACGAGCAGTACTTC. Its translation: CASSPMGTGGPHEQYF.